The sequence of this T cell receptor (beta chain) was determined in a study of T cells in women clearing cervical HPV infection. Study details: Controls' single incident HPV16 infection cleared within 12 months without precancer. Case blood drawn at lesion detection; control blood after infection cleared.

Assay used: immunoSEQ multiplex PCR; TCRdb lists only in-frame clones, some missing. The sample data list about 30,000 clones. This CDR3 has 13 residues. CDR1 and CDR2 (germline): SGHTA, FQGNSA. The V segment lost 3 bases and the J segment 5 bases; nucleotides outside the gene matches: 3. For this clone: The observed sequence ends 3 residues before the CDR3 terminus, with the missing tail filled in from the germline J gene.

This sequence joins TRBV7-2 and TRBJ1-1; the match to TRBD1 covers 7 bases. The sequenced sample was blood buffy coat. This clonotype originated in a woman aged 18 to 69 with a cervical HPV16 infection that either progressed to CIN3+ or cleared (not recorded which). CDR3 residues: CASSFRGRTEAFF. The covered CDR3 bases are TGTGCCAGCAGCTTCAGGGGGAGGACTGAA.